The following is a TCR beta chain sequence with its context. CDR1 is LGHNA, CDR2 YSLEER, per germline. There are 16 residues in the CDR3. The V gene end was trimmed by 2 bases and the J gene end by 1 base; junction bases not matched to a gene: 2. These data come from a study of CD8 T cells in Susac syndrome. RNA totalling about 0.45 to 1 ug underwent reverse transcription with random hexamers. Multiplex PCR with immunoSEQ amplified the TCR beta CDR3 across 54 Vbeta and 13 Jbeta. MiXCR was run by TCRdb on the immunoSEQ multiplex PCR reads, yielding one entry per CDR3 protein. The repertoire has more than 130,000 distinct CDR3 sequences, about 93% of them found once; the top ten carry over 0.25%.

Sequenced input: CD8+ T cells from PBMCs. This TCR derives from a human donor in good health. The V call is TRBV4-3, the J call TRBJ2-2; 9 positions match TRBD1. In DNA, the CDR3 is TGCGCCAGCAGCCAAACAGGGGGCCTGAACACCGGGGAGCTGTTTTTT. This encodes CASSQTGGLNTGELFF.